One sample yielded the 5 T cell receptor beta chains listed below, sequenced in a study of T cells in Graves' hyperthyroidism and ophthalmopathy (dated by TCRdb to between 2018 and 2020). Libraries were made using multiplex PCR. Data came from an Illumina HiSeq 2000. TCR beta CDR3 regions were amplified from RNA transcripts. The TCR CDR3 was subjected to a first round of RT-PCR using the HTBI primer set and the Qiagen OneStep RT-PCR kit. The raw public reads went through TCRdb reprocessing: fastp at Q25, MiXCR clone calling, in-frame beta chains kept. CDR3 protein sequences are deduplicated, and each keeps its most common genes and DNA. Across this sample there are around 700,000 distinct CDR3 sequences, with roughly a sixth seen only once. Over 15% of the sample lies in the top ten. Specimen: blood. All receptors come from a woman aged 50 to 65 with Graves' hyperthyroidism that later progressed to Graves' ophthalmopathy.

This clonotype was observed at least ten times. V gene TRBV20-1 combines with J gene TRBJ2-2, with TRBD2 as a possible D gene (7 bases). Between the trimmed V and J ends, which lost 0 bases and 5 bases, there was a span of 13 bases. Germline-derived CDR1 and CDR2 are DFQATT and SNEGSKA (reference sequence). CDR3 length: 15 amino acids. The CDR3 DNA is TGCAGTGCTAGAGATCAAGGGGGGGCGACCGGGGAGCTGTTTTTT. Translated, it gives CSARDQGGATGELFF.

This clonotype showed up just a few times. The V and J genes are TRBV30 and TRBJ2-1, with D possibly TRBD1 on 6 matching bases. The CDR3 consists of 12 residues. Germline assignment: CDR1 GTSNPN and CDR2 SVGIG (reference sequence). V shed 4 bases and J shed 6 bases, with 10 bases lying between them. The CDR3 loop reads CAWNARGNEQFF. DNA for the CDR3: TGTGCCTGGAATGCCAGGGGCAATGAGCAGTTCTTC.

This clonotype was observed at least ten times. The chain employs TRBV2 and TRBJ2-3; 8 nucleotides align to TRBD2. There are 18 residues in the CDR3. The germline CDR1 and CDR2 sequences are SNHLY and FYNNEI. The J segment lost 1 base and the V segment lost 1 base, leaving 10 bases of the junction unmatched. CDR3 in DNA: TGTGCCAGCAGTGAAGAAGGACTAGCCCCCGCCGGCACAGATACGCAGTATTTT. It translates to CASSEEGLAPAGTDTQYF.

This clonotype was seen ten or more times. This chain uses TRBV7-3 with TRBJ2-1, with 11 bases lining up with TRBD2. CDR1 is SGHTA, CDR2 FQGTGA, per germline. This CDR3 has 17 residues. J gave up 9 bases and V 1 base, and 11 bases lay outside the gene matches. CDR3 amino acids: CASSLIPPSGGRGEQFF. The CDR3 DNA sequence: TGTGCCAGCAGCTTAATTCCCCCTAGCGGGGGGCGGGGTGAGCAGTTCTTC. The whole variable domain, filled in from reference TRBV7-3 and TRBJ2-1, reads GAGVSQTPSNKVTEKGKYVELRCDPISGHTALYWYRQSLGQGPEFLIYFQGTGAADDSGLPNDRFFAVRPEGSVSTLKIQRTERGDSAVYLCASSLIPPSGGRGEQFFGPGTRLTVL.

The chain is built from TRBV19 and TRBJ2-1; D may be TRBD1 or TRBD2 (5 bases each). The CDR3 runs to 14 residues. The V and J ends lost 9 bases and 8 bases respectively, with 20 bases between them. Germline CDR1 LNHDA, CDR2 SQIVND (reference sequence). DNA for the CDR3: TGTGCCAGCTCGAACTTGGGGGTTTGGGATGAGCAGTTCTTC. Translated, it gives CASSNLGVWDEQFF.